These T cell receptor beta chains were read from a single sample in a study of yellow fever vaccine responses in identical twins. TCRdb re-derived calls from the RT-PCR reads in MiXCR, one entry per CDR3 protein. Among roughly 17,000 distinct CDR3 sequences listed, roughly three quarters were seen once. Specimen: T cells from blood (PBMCs), unsorted or a sorted subset (not recorded which), collected before or after yellow fever vaccination (not recorded which). The receptors stem from a woman between 18 and 29 years old who received the yellow fever vaccine. The CDR3 runs from the conserved cysteine through the conserved F or W. Fields, in order: CDR3 DNA, CDR3 protein, J gene, clone size, V gene, D gene, CDR3 length. The D gene is left open where the match is weak. Size tells how often a clone was seen (once, few, many) or the class of an expanded clone, and some rows leave it out.

TGTGCCAGCAGCCCTTCCCCCAAAAACATTCAGTACTTC CASSPSPKNIQYF TRBJ2-4 - TRBV3-1 - 13
TGTGCCAGCAGCCGAGGGAACAGGGGCTACGAGCAGTACTTC CASSRGNRGYEQYF TRBJ2-7 once TRBV5-6 TRBD1 14
TGCAGCGTTGAGCGGGAGTTACGTGAGCAGTTCTTC CSVERELREQFF TRBJ2-1 - TRBV29-1 TRBD2 12
TGCAGCGGGCAGGGTACTGAAGCTTTCTTT CSGQGTEAFF TRBJ1-1 - TRBV29-1 - 10
TGTGCCAGTGCACCAAGCAATCAGCCCCAGCATTTT CASAPSNQPQHF TRBJ1-5 once TRBV19 - 12
TGTGCCAGCAGCCAAGTGGTGGGATCGGACACCGGGGAGCTGTTTTTT CASSQVVGSDTGELFF TRBJ2-2 - TRBV4-2 - 16
- CASSPGQGVAGELFFF TRBJ2-2 - TRBV11-1 - 16
TGTGCCAGCTCAATCCTCGAGCGGGGGGCCAACGTCCTGACTTTC CASSILERGANVLTF TRBJ2-6 - TRBV18 - 15
TGTGCCAGCAGCCTGGGCTACACCGGGGAGCTGTTTTTT CASSLGYTGELFF TRBJ2-2 - TRBV7-6 - 13
TGTGCCAGCAGTTTAGGCTACAGGGCCTACTTACATCCTAACTATGGCTACACCTTC CASSLGYRAYLHPNYGYTF TRBJ1-2 - TRBV12-3/TRBV12-4 - 19
TGTGCCAGCACTGCGGGCTCCGGAGTCAATGAGCAGTTCTTC CASTAGSGVNEQFF TRBJ2-1 - TRBV6-1 - 14
TGCAGTGCTAGGGGGGGTACAAATTCACCCCTCCACTTT CSARGGTNSPLHF TRBJ1-6 - TRBV20-1 - 13
TGTGCCAGCAGTTTCTGGACAAACGAAGAGACCCAGTACTTC CASSFWTNEETQYF TRBJ2-5 - TRBV28 - 14
TGTGCCAGCTCACCTCAGGGAACCTACGAGCAGTACTTC CASSPQGTYEQYF TRBJ2-7 - TRBV18 - 13
TGTGCCACCACCCCCCGGGACTACTACGAGCAGTACTTC CATTPRDYYEQYF TRBJ2-7 - TRBV7-3 TRBD2 13
TGTGCTAGTGGTTCAAGACCCCTACTGGACGAGCAGTACTTC CASGSRPLLDEQYF TRBJ2-7 - TRBV12-5 - 14
TGTGCCAGCTCACCTTTACAAGAGACCCAGTACTTC CASSPLQETQYF TRBJ2-5 - TRBV18 - 12
TGTGCCAGCTCAAGCGGAATTTATGGCTACACCTTC CASSSGIYGYTF TRBJ1-2 - TRBV18 - 12
TGTGCCAGCAGTGAACAGGGGAATGCCTACAATGAGCAGTTCTTC CASSEQGNAYNEQFF TRBJ2-1 few TRBV27 TRBD1 15
TGCAGTGCTTTCGGACAGTATCCTTCCTACGAGCAGTACTTC CSAFGQYPSYEQYF TRBJ2-7 - TRBV20-1 - 14
TGCGCCAGCAGCGCCATACTAGCGGAACAAGAGACCCAGTACTTC CASSAILAEQETQYF TRBJ2-5 - TRBV5-1 TRBD2 15
TGTGCCAGCAGTTCAACTAGCGGACAAGAGACCCAGTACTTC CASSSTSGQETQYF TRBJ2-5 - TRBV28 TRBD2 14
TGTGCCAGCAGTTTGACGAGGGAGCTTGGGACTGAAGCTTTCTTT CASSLTRELGTEAFF TRBJ1-1 - TRBV27 - 15
TGTGCCAGCAGCCCGGGACTAGCGGGTTCTATCTACGAGCAGTACTTC CASSPGLAGSIYEQYF TRBJ2-7 - TRBV11-2 TRBD2 16
TGCGCCAGCAGCTTGGCGGACGGGGAGCTGTTTTTT CASSLADGELFF TRBJ2-2 few TRBV5-1 - 12
TGTGCCAGCAGTTCCATACTAGCGGGAGTCTACAATGAGCAGTTCTTC CASSSILAGVYNEQFF TRBJ2-1 - TRBV28 TRBD2 16
TGTGCCAGCAGCATGACTAGCGCCTACGAGCAGTACTTC CASSMTSAYEQYF TRBJ2-7 - TRBV11-3 TRBD2 13
TGCGCCAGCAGCCCGATGGCTGGCAGGGATGTCAATGAGCAGTTCTTC CASSPMAGRDVNEQFF TRBJ2-1 - TRBV4-1 - 16
TGTGCCAGCTTAGGACAAACTTTCTACAATGAGCAGTTCTTC CASLGQTFYNEQFF TRBJ2-1 - TRBV11-1 - 14
TGTGCCAGCAGCCCTGTCTCAACCTCCTACAATGAGCAGTTCTTC CASSPVSTSYNEQFF TRBJ2-1 - TRBV11-1 - 15
TGTGCCAGCTCACCCTTCTCGGGGGACATGGAGACCCAGTACTTC CASSPFSGDMETQYF TRBJ2-5 - TRBV18 - 15
TGTGCCATCAGTGCAGGGGGTTTAGTCTCTGGGGCCAACGTCCTGACTTTC CAISAGGLVSGANVLTF TRBJ2-6 once TRBV10-3 TRBD1 17
TGCAGCGTTTCCGGGACTAGCGGGGCCCTGGCCGGGGAGCTGTTTTTT CSVSGTSGALAGELFF TRBJ2-2 - TRBV29-1 TRBD2 16